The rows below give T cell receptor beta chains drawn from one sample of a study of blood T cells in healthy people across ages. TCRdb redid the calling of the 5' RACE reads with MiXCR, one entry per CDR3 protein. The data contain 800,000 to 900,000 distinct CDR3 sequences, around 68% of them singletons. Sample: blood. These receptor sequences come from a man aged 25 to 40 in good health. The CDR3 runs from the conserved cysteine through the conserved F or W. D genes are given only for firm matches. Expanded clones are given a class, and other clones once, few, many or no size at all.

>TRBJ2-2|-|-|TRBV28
CASSPARGAGELFF
TGTGCCAGCAGTCCCGCAAGGGGTGCCGGGGAGCTGTTTTTT
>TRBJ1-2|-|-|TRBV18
CASSPREGDWSGYTF
TGTGCCAGCTCACCACGGGAGGGGGACTGGAGTGGCTACACCTTC
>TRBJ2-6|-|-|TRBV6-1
CASSPPRQWGSGANVLTF
TGTGCCAGCAGTCCCCCCCGACAGTGGGGCTCTGGGGCCAACGTCCTGACTTTC
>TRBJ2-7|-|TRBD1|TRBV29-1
CSVGQGVYEQYF
TGCAGCGTGGGACAGGGGGTTTACGAGCAGTACTTC
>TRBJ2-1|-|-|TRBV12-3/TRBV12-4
CASSLRVGHYNEQFF
TGTGCCAGCAGTTTAAGGGTCGGGCATTACAATGAGCAGTTCTTC
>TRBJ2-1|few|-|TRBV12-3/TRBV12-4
CASSLSWGNEQFF
TGTGCCAGCAGTTTATCGTGGGGGAATGAGCAGTTCTTC
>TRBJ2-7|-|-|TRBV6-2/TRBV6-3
CASSYANEQYF
TGTGCCAGCAGTTACGCAAACGAGCAGTACTTC
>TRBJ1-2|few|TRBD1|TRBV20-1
CSAQGQGSHYGYTF
TGCAGTGCCCAGGGACAGGGTAGCCACTATGGCTACACCTTC
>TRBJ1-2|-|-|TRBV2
CASRQVYYGYTF
TGTGCCAGCAGACAGGTCTACTATGGCTACACCTTC
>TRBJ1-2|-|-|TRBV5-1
CASSPMTDYGYTF
TGCGCCAGCAGCCCAATGACAGACTATGGCTACACCTTC
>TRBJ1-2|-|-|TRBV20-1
CRTNQGSLNYGYTF
TGCAGGACCAATCAGGGGTCTCTTAACTATGGCTACACCTTC
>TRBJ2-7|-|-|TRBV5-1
CASSLWTGEREQYF
TGCGCCAGCAGTCTTTGGACGGGGGAGAGGGAGCAGTACTTC
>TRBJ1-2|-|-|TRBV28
CASSSPGGMRNYGYTF
TGTGCCAGCAGTTCCCCGGGGGGCATGAGGAACTATGGCTACACCTTC
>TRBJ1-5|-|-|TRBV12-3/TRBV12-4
CASSPGPHLAQHF
TGTGCCAGCAGCCCGGGCCCGCATTTGGCCCAGCATTTT
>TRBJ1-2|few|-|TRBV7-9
CASSLLDSYGYTF
TGTGCCAGCAGCTTACTGGACAGCTATGGCTACACCTTC
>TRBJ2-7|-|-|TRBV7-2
CASSSGGLAGRASYEQYF
TGTGCCAGCAGCTCCGGCGGGCTCGCGGGCAGGGCTTCCTACGAGCAGTACTTC
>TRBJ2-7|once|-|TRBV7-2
CASTSSQGYEQYF
TGTGCCAGCACCTCATCACAGGGCTACGAGCAGTACTTC
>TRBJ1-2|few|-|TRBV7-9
CASTPGDGYTF
TGTGCCAGCACCCCTGGGGATGGCTACACCTTC
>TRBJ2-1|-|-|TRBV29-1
CSVLRPLSLEQFF
TGCAGCGTGCTCCGGCCCCTCTCCCTTGAGCAGTTCTTC
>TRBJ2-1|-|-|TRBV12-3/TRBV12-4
CASSLRAEGPYNEQFF
TGTGCCAGCAGTTTAAGGGCCGAGGGCCCCTACAATGAGCAGTTCTTC
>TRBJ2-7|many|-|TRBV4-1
CASSQETVRPYEQYF
TGCGCCAGCAGCCAAGAGACAGTAAGACCCTACGAGCAGTACTTC
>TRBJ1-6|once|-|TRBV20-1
CSASLQGESPLHF
TGCAGTGCTAGTCTTCAGGGAGAATCACCCCTCCACTTT
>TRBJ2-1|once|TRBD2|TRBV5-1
CASSPQSSGANEQFF
TGCGCCAGCAGCCCGCAATCTAGCGGGGCAAATGAGCAGTTCTTC
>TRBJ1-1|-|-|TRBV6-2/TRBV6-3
CASSARGATEAFF
TGTGCCAGCAGTGCCCGCGGGGCCACTGAAGCTTTCTTT
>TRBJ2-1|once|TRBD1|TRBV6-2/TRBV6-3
CASSRDRGRNEQFF
TGTGCCAGCAGTCGGGACAGGGGGCGGAATGAGCAGTTCTTC
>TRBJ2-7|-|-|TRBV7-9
CATSRPGAYEQYF
TGTGCCACCTCTCGTCCAGGGGCCTACGAGCAGTACTTC
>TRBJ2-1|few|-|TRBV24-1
CATSRKGVDEQFF
TGTGCCACCAGTCGGAAAGGGGTCGATGAGCAGTTCTTC
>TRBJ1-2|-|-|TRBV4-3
CASSQESARAKTNYGYTF
TGCGCCAGCAGCCAAGAATCGGCCAGGGCTAAAACTAACTATGGCTACACCTTC
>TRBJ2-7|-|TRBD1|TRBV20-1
CSAREDPGTGRRTYEQYF
TGCAGTGCTAGAGAAGACCCTGGGACAGGGAGGCGGACCTACGAGCAGTACTTC
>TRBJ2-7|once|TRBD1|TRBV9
CASSVGDRGPYEQYF
TGTGCCAGCAGCGTAGGTGACAGGGGACCCTACGAGCAGTACTTC
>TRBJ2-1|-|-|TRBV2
CASRWVRDYEQFF
TGTGCCAGCAGATGGGTCAGGGACTATGAGCAGTTCTTC
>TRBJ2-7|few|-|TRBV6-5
CASSYSIPTYEQYF
TGTGCCAGCAGTTACTCTATACCAACCTACGAGCAGTACTTC
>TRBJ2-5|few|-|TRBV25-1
CASSVRESEETQYF
TGTGCCAGCAGTGTAAGAGAATCGGAAGAGACCCAGTACTTC
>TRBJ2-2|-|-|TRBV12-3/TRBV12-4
CASTDLDRELFF
TGTGCCAGCACCGATCTTGACAGGGAGCTGTTTTTT
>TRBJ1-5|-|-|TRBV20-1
CSARWVGMGNQPQHF
TGCAGTGCTAGGTGGGTGGGGATGGGCAATCAGCCCCAGCATTTT
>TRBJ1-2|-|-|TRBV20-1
CSAKGVLGYGHTF
TGCAGTGCTAAGGGCGTTTTGGGCTATGGCCACACCTTC
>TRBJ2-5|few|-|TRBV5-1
CASSPRRLGIRQETQYF
TGCGCCAGCAGCCCACGACGACTCGGAATACGGCAAGAGACCCAGTACTTC
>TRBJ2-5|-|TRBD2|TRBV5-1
CASYDRQTSGGSNEQYF
TGCGCCAGCTATGACCGGCAAACTAGCGGGGGCTCCAATGAGCAGTACTTC
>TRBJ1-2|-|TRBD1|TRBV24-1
CATSDARDRANYGYTF
TGTGCCACCAGTGATGCTCGGGACAGGGCAAACTATGGCTACACCTTC
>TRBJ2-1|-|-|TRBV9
CASSVADREYNEQFF
TGTGCCAGCAGCGTAGCGGACAGAGAGTACAATGAGCAGTTCTTC
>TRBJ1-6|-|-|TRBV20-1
CSALTDRSIYNSPLHF
TGCAGTGCCCTAACAGACAGGTCGATCTATAATTCACCCCTCCACTTT
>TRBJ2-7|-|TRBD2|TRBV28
CASRPGLAGTGEQYF
TGTGCCAGCAGACCTGGGCTAGCGGGGACCGGCGAGCAGTACTTC
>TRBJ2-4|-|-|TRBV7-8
CASSPQGSNIQYF
TGTGCCAGCAGCCCCCAGGGTTCCAACATTCAGTACTTC
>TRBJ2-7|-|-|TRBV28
CASRLDREGHEQYF
TGTGCCAGCCGCTTGGACAGGGAGGGCCACGAGCAGTACTTC
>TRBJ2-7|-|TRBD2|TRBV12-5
CASGLVLAGGHDEQYF
TGTGCTAGTGGTTTGGTACTAGCGGGGGGGCATGACGAGCAGTACTTC
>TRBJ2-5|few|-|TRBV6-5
CASSYYPPRRYQETQYF
TGTGCCAGCAGTTATTACCCTCCGAGACGCTACCAAGAGACCCAGTACTTC
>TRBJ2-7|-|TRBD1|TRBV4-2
CASSGQGWDEQYF
TGTGCCAGTTCCGGACAGGGTTGGGACGAGCAGTACTTC
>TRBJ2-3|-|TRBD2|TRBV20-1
CSARARRLAGGLDTQYF
TGCAGTGCTAGAGCCCGACGACTAGCGGGGGGGCTAGATACGCAGTATTTT